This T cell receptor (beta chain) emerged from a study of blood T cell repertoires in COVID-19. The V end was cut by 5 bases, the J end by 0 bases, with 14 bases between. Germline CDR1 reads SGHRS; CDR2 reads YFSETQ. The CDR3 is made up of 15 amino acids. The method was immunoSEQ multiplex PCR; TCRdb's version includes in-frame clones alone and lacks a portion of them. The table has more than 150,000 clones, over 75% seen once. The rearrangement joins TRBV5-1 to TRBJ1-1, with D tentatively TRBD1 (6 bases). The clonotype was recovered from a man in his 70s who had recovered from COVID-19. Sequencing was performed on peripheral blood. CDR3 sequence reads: CASRLMDSLNTEAFF. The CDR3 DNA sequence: TGCGCCAGCAGGTTGATGGACAGCTTGAACACTGAAGCTTTCTTT.